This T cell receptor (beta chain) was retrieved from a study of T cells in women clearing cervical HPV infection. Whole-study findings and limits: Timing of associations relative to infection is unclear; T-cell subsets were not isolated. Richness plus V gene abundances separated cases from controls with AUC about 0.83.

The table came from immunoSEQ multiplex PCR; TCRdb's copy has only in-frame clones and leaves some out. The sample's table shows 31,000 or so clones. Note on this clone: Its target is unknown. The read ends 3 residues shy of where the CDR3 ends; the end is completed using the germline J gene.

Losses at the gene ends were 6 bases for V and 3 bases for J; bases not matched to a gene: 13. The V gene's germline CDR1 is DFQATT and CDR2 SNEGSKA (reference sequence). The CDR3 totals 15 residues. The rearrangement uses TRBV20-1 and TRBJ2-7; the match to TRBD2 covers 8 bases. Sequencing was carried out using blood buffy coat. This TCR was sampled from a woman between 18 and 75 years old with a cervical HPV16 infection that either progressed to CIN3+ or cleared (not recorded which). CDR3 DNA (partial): TGCAGTGCGAGTACCCACAGCGGGGGATTCTACGAG. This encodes CSASTHSGGFYE. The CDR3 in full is CSASTHSGGFYEQYF.